The entry that follows covers one T cell receptor beta chain sequence. Antigen specificity is unknown. The sample is drawn from a study of cytomegalovirus exposure and HLA in healthy donors. For the study at large: About 85 million unique TCR sequences came from HLA-typed donors in an early release. Study-level results: Indistinguishability led to the exclusion of some V segments, TRBV6-2 and TRBV6-3 included. Presence/absence analyses took donor sequencing depth as roughly uniform. Specificity of a few CMV-associated chains for CMV antigens was verified in vitro.

From germline, CDR1 is MNHEY and CDR2 SMNVEV (reference sequence). The ends lost 7 bases at V and 0 bases at J; junction bases unmatched: 9. This CDR3 is built from 17 residues. PCR primers comprised 60 Vbeta and 13 Jbeta primers. The table came from immunoSEQ multiplex PCR; TCRdb's copy has only in-frame clones and leaves some out. The sample lists 90,000 or so clones, approximately 78% occurring once. This TCR came from a male donor in good health and CMV-seropositive. The specimen sequenced was PBMCs. The V call is TRBV27, the J call TRBJ1-4; TRBD1 matches at 9 bases. CDR3 nucleotide sequence: TGTGCCAGCAAGCCTACAGGGGGCCTTACAACTAATGAAAAACTGTTTTTT. Its protein product is CASKPTGGLTTNEKLFF.